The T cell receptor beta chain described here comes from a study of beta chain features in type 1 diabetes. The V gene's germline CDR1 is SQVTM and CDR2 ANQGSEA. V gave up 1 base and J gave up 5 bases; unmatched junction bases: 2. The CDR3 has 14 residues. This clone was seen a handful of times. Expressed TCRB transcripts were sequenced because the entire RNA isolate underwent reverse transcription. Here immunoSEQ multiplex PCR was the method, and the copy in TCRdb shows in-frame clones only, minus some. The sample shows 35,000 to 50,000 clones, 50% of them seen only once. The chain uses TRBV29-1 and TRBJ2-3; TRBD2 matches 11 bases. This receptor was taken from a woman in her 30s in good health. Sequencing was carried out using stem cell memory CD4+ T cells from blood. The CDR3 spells CSVEGLAGGDTQYF. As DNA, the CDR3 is TGCAGCGTTGAAGGGCTAGCGGGGGGAGATACGCAGTATTTT.